The 7 T cell receptor beta chains given below trace back to one sample, sequenced in a study of blood T cell repertoires in COVID-19. Libraries were prepared by immunoSEQ multiplex PCR; TCRdb keeps only in-frame clonotypes and omits some of them. The sample lists 50,000 to 55,000 clones, approximately 89% occurring once. Sequencing input: peripheral blood. The receptors stem from a man aged 55 to 69 with active COVID-19.

The V gene is TRBV6-5, the J gene TRBJ1-5, with 8 bases that match TRBD1. J lost 1 base, V lost 8 bases, and 4 bases had no gene match. This CDR3 has 14 amino acids. Germline lookup yields CDR1 MNHEY and CDR2 SVGAGI. CDR3 sequence: CASSGDRSNQPQHF. In DNA, the CDR3 is TGTGCCAGCTCAGGGGACAGGAGCAATCAGCCCCAGCATTTT.

The chain joins TRBV18 to TRBJ1-5; D unresolved. This CDR3 comprises 14 residues. The V end was cut by 3 bases, the J end by 2 bases, with 8 bases between. CDR1 is KGHSH and CDR2 is LQKENI in the germline V gene. This CDR3 reads CASSPVGGNQPQHF. In nucleotides, the CDR3 is TGTGCCAGCTCACCGGTAGGAGGCAATCAGCCCCAGCATTTT.

The chain joins TRBV30 to TRBJ2-4, with TRBD2 identical over 8 bases. CDR1 GTSNPN and CDR2 SVGIG come from the germline V gene (reference sequence). V shed 0 bases, J shed 0 bases, and the junction held 4 bases outside the gene matches. The CDR3 runs 16 residues. CDR3 sequence: CAWSVGGGRAKNIQYF. DNA for the CDR3: TGTGCCTGGAGTGTAGGCGGGGGGAGAGCCAAAAACATTCAGTACTTC.

V gene TRBV2 combines with J gene TRBJ2-5; D call uncertain. This CDR3 spans 11 amino acids. V dropped 5 bases and J dropped 3 bases, with 4 bases sitting between them. Germline CDR1 is SNHLY and CDR2 is FYNNEI. The CDR3 is CASSPKETQYF. For the CDR3, the DNA is TGTGCCAGCAGTCCCAAAGAGACCCAGTACTTC.

This chain connects TRBV7-9 to TRBJ2-1; D may be TRBD1 (6 bases). The CDR3 covers 14 residues. V lost 1 base, J lost 5 bases, and 9 bases lay in between. CDR1 SEHNR and CDR2 FQNEAQ come from the germline V gene (reference sequence). The CDR3 nucleotides read TGTGCCAGCAGCTTAGACAGGACAGACAATGAGCAGTTCTTC. Translated, it gives CASSLDRTDNEQFF.

The chain has TRBV6-5 and TRBJ2-3, with 10 positions matching TRBD2. Per the germline V gene, CDR1 is MNHEY and CDR2 is SVGAGI. Trimming cost V 6 bases and J 1 base; bases outside gene matches: 4. This CDR3 has 15 amino acids. CDR3 residues: CASSQREGRTDTQYF. The CDR3 DNA sequence: TGTGCCAGCAGCCAGCGGGAGGGTCGCACAGATACGCAGTATTTT.

The V gene is TRBV20-1, the J gene TRBJ2-3, with no clear D. The length of the CDR3 is 11 residues. Germline V CDR1 and CDR2: DFQATT, SNEGSKA (reference sequence). Trimming stripped 3 bases from V and 5 bases from J, with 6 bases between. CDR3 in amino acids: CSASLLDTQYF. The CDR3 region has the DNA TGCAGTGCTAGTCTTCTAGATACGCAGTATTTT.